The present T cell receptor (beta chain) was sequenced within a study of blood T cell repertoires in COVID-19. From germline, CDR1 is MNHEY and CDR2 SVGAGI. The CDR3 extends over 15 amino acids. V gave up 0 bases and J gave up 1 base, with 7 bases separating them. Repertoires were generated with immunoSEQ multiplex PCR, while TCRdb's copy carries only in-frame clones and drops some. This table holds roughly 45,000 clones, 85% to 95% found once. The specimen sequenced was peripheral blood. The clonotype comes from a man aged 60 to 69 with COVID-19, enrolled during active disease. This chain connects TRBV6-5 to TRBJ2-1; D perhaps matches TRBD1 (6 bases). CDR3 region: CASSYSGTSYNEQFF. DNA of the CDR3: TGTGCCAGCAGTTACTCCGGGACATCCTACAATGAGCAGTTCTTC.